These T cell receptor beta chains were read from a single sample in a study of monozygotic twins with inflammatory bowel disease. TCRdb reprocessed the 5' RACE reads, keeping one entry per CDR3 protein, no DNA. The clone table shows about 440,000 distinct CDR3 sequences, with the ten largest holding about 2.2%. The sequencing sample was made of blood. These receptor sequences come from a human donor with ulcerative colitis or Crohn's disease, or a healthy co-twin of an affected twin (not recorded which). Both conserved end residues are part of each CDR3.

CDR3aa: CASSLLEVPGDGYTF; j_gene: TRBJ1-2; len: 15; v_gene: TRBV18
CDR3aa: CASSYSDSYEQYF; j_gene: TRBJ2-7; len: 13; v_gene: TRBV6-5
CDR3aa: CASRLSGTGANVLTF; j_gene: TRBJ2-6; len: 15; v_gene: TRBV2
CDR3aa: CASSGRQGITDTQYF; j_gene: TRBJ2-3; len: 15; v_gene: TRBV5-1
CDR3aa: CASSHPGQGQETQYF; j_gene: TRBJ2-5; len: 15; v_gene: TRBV5-4
CDR3aa: CSARSDRLNTEAFF; j_gene: TRBJ1-1; len: 14; v_gene: TRBV20-1
CDR3aa: CASSPAGPTDTQYF; j_gene: TRBJ2-3; len: 14; v_gene: TRBV7-8
CDR3aa: CASSPGQIYTF; j_gene: TRBJ1-2; len: 11; v_gene: TRBV18
CDR3aa: CSARGTAASYEQYF; j_gene: TRBJ2-7; len: 14; v_gene: TRBV20-1
CDR3aa: CASSYRKAVYSTDTQYF; j_gene: TRBJ2-3; len: 17; v_gene: TRBV6-5
CDR3aa: CASSPSTGVKSSYNSPLHF; j_gene: TRBJ1-6; len: 19; v_gene: TRBV18
CDR3aa: CASSLTWVNEQFF; j_gene: TRBJ2-1; len: 13; v_gene: TRBV27
CDR3aa: CASSLKRGATQETQYF; j_gene: TRBJ2-5; len: 16; v_gene: TRBV7-8
CDR3aa: CASSPQGSSTDTQYF; j_gene: TRBJ2-3; len: 15; v_gene: TRBV18
CDR3aa: CAIRESGPNTGELFF; j_gene: TRBJ2-2; len: 15; v_gene: TRBV10-3
CDR3aa: CASSAAWDREQFF; j_gene: TRBJ2-1; len: 13; v_gene: TRBV9
CDR3aa: CASSFRGPTRGTQYF; j_gene: TRBJ2-3; len: 15; v_gene: TRBV7-2
CDR3aa: CSAGDLGLAEIQYF; j_gene: TRBJ2-4; len: 14; v_gene: TRBV20-1
CDR3aa: CASKSYGTQYF; j_gene: TRBJ2-5; len: 11; v_gene: TRBV27
CDR3aa: CASSSLWTDTGELFF; j_gene: TRBJ2-2; len: 15; v_gene: TRBV6-2/TRBV6-3